Each of the 15 T cell receptor beta chains below was sequenced from the same sample in a study of T cells in Graves' hyperthyroidism and ophthalmopathy. TCR beta CDR3 sequences were amplified from RNA transcripts. An initial round of RT-PCR targeting the TCR CDR3 relied on the HTBI primer set. TCRdb called the multiplex PCR reads again in MiXCR, with one record for every CDR3 protein. The data contain about 570,000 distinct CDR3 sequences, around 42% of them singletons. Sequences were obtained from peripheral blood or thyroid tissue (not recorded which). The receptors here all came from an adult woman with Graves' disease, either hyperthyroidism or ophthalmopathy (not recorded which).

This sequence joins TRBV7-8 and TRBJ2-6; D may be TRBD1 (6 bases). This CDR3 region has 17 residues. The germline V gene encodes CDR1 SGHVS and CDR2 FQNEAQ. Deletions cut 0 bases from V and 4 bases from J, with 13 bases between. CDR3 in DNA: TGTGCCAGCAGCTTAGCGGGGACAATGAGAGGGGCCAACGTCCTGACTTTC. It translates to CASSLAGTMRGANVLTF.

This clonotype was observed at least ten times. The chain links TRBV11-2 to TRBJ2-2, with D possibly being TRBD1 (6 bases). This CDR3 contains 16 residues. Germline values: CDR1 SGHAT, CDR2 FQNNGV. Trimming removed 1 base at V and 5 bases at J, with 14 bases between. The DNA for the CDR3 is TGTGCCAGCAGCTTAGCCCCACAGGGTTGGACCGGGGAGCTGTTTTTT. This codes for CASSLAPQGWTGELFF.

The table lists this clonotype with many counts. The gene calls are TRBV12-3 or TRBV12-4 and TRBJ1-6; D is undetermined. This CDR3 is built from 16 residues. V was clipped by 6 bases and J by 5 bases, with 17 bases between them. The CDR3 bases are TGTGCCAGCAGCCGAACCGGGGTCCGCAATAATTCACCCCTCCACTTT. It yields the protein CASSRTGVRNNSPLHF.

This clonotype was detected many times. The V and J genes are TRBV2 and TRBJ1-2; possible D gene TRBD1, 6 bases. V shed 6 bases and J shed 0 bases, with 11 bases lying between them. The CDR3 loop spans 14 amino acids. The germline V gene encodes CDR1 SNHLY and CDR2 FYNNEI. CDR3 DNA: TGTGCCAGCAGCGGGACATCCGCTAACTATGGCTACACCTTC. This translates into CASSGTSANYGYTF.

The gene calls are TRBV2 and TRBJ1-1; D possibly corresponds to TRBD1 (6 bases). The CDR3 extends over 15 amino acids. Germline V gene data show CDR1 as SNHLY and CDR2 as FYNNEI. Trimming removed 6 bases from V and 6 bases from J, with 20 bases in between. Written as DNA, the CDR3 is TGTGCCAGCAGCCCCTCGACAGGACGGGGGGCTGAAGCTTTCTTT. Translated: CASSPSTGRGAEAFF.

The chain couples TRBV9 to TRBJ1-1; D is undetermined. Per the germline V gene, CDR1 is SGDLS and CDR2 is YYNGEE. Trimming left V 0 bases short and J 1 base short, with 19 bases between. This CDR3 contains 18 residues. The CDR3 loop reads CASSVEPGLRLKNTEAFF. CDR3 bases: TGTGCCAGCAGCGTAGAGCCCGGACTGAGACTCAAGAACACTGAAGCTTTCTTT.

The rearrangement uses TRBV12-3 or TRBV12-4 and TRBJ1-2; D is possibly TRBD1 (6 bases). The CDR3 is 14 amino acids. Trimming pared 3 bases from V and 7 bases from J, leaving 15 bases between. DNA of the CDR3: TGTGCCAGCAGTTTGCCGCCACAGGGAGTTGGCTACACCTTC. It codes for CASSLPPQGVGYTF.

This clonotype was picked up many times. V and J are TRBV19 and TRBJ2-2; D is possibly TRBD1 (6 bases). The V end lost 7 bases, the J end lost 6 bases, and 12 bases lay between the germline ends. There are 13 residues in the CDR3. Looked up from germline, CDR1 is LNHDA and CDR2 is SQIVND (reference sequence). The DNA of the CDR3 is TGTGCCAGTACCTTACAGGGTTCCGGGGAGCTGTTTTTT. Encoded protein: CASTLQGSGELFF.

CDR3 bases: TGTGCCAGTAGAAGCGTGATGAACACTGAAGCTTTCTTT. This encodes CASRSVMNTEAFF. The V call is TRBV19, the J call TRBJ1-1, with D uncertain. Germline CDR1 reads LNHDA; CDR2 reads SQIVND (reference sequence). The V end lost 6 bases, the J end lost 0 bases, and 8 bases lay between the germline ends. CDR3 length: 13 residues.

This clonotype was picked up many times. CDR3 nucleotide sequence: TGCAGTGCCCGACCCCGACCAGGGGGTCCGGGTCAGCCCCAGCATTTT. Its translation: CSARPRPGGPGQPQHF. The genes are TRBV20-1 and TRBJ1-5; 7 bases fit TRBD1. The germline gives CDR1 DFQATT, CDR2 SNEGSKA (reference sequence). V lost 6 bases to trimming and J lost 6 bases; unmatched junction nucleotides: 17. The CDR3 runs to 16 residues.

This clonotype was seen repeatedly, ten times or more. The chain is built from TRBV9 and TRBJ2-7; D remains unclear. The CDR3 consists of 16 residues. The V end lost 0 bases, the J end lost 2 bases, and 15 bases lay between the germline ends. Germline CDR1 SGDLS, CDR2 YYNGEE. The chain's CDR3 is CASSVADGGSTYEQYF. The CDR3 coding sequence is TGTGCCAGCAGCGTAGCTGATGGCGGATCCACCTACGAGCAGTACTTC.

This clonotype showed up just once. The genes are TRBV7-2 and TRBJ1-2; TRBD1 is a possible D gene (6 bases). The V gene's germline CDR1 is SGHTA and CDR2 FQGNSA. The CDR3 has 14 residues. V lost 3 bases, J lost 6 bases, and 14 bases lay in between. CDR3 bases: TGTGCCAGCAGCTTCGGGAACAACAGGGATGGCTACACCTTC. Protein sequence: CASSFGNNRDGYTF.

This clonotype has a count of ten or more. The chain uses TRBV7-9 and TRBJ1-5; D might be TRBD1 (6 bases). V was shortened by 5 bases and J by 1 base, with 18 bases between the two germline ends. The CDR3 covers 17 residues. Per germline, CDR1 SEHNR and CDR2 FQNEAQ (reference sequence). The chain's CDR3 is CASSQGSGGSSNQPQHF. CDR3 DNA sequence: TGTGCCAGCAGCCAGGGCTCCGGGGGCTCCAGCAATCAGCCCCAGCATTTT.

This clonotype was detected many times. The chain joins TRBV28 to TRBJ1-4; tentative D call: TRBD1 (5 bases). Per the germline V gene, CDR1 is MDHEN and CDR2 is SYDVKM. With 5 bases removed from V and 13 bases from J, the gap between germline ends came to 17 bases. The CDR3 is 13 amino acids. For the CDR3, the DNA is TGTGCCAGCAGTCCACAAGGACGGGGCGGACTGTTTTTT. It codes for CASSPQGRGGLFF.

The V and J genes are TRBV7-8 and TRBJ2-2, with 7 bases matching TRBD2. The V gene end was trimmed by 6 bases and the J gene end by 3 bases; junction bases not matched to a gene: 7. From germline, CDR1 is SGHVS and CDR2 FQNEAQ. The CDR3 has 15 residues. The CDR3 sequence: CASSRTSRYTGELFF. DNA of the CDR3: TGTGCCAGCAGTCGGACTAGTCGATACACCGGGGAGCTGTTTTTT.